What follows are 21 T cell receptor beta chains derived from one specimen sequenced in a study of beta chain features in type 1 diabetes. Their antigen targets remain unknown. All of the isolated RNA was reverse transcribed, so expressed TCRB transcripts were sequenced. Sequencing used immunoSEQ multiplex PCR; TCRdb keeps in-frame clones, though not all of them. The top ten hold roughly 0.04% of the sample, which has some 640,000 clones, 11% to 15% seen once. Findings and limits, study-wide: Within each of all four CD4+ subsets, Type 1 diabetes patients had TCRB CDR3s that were moderately but significantly shorter.

Material: naive CD4+ T cells from blood. These receptors came from a man aged 18 to 30 with type 1 diabetes.

Details on this clone: Other DNA sequences from this sample encode an identical CDR3 as well. The chain carries TRBV30 and TRBJ1-5; D is perhaps TRBD1 (5 bases). Trimming removed 0 bases from V and 6 bases from J, with 9 bases in between. Per germline, CDR1 GTSNPN and CDR2 SVGIG (reference sequence). The CDR3 extends over 13 amino acids. The CDR3 protein is CAWSVQEGQPQHF. In DNA, the CDR3 is TGTGCCTGGAGTGTACAGGAGGGTCAGCCCCAGCATTTT.

This clone showed up just a few times. This sequence joins TRBV5-8 and TRBJ2-6, with 7 bases identical to TRBD1. The V segment lost 4 bases and the J segment 8 bases; nucleotides outside the gene matches: 15. There are 17 residues in the CDR3. Germline V gene lookup returns CDR1 SGHTS and CDR2 YDEGEE. In DNA, the CDR3 is TGTGCCAGCAGCCAAGTTTTGCTACAGGGGTGGTCCAACGTCCTGACTTTC. This codes for CASSQVLLQGWSNVLTF.

The sample holds a few counts of this clone. The gene calls are TRBV5-4 and TRBJ2-5; D unresolved. The CDR3 is made up of 16 amino acids. V lost 2 bases and J 7 bases, leaving 21 bases between the germline ends. Germline CDR1 reads SGHNT; CDR2 reads YYREEE (reference sequence). The CDR3 region is CASSLLRGAPGGTQYF. The CDR3 coding sequence is TGTGCCAGCAGCTTATTGCGAGGAGCGCCTGGTGGGACCCAGTACTTC.

This clone came up a few times. Other DNA sequences in this specimen translate into the identical CDR3. The chain couples TRBV20-1 to TRBJ2-5; possible D gene TRBD1, 6 bases. V dropped 6 bases and J dropped 5 bases, with 10 bases sitting between them. This CDR3 is 11 amino acids long. Germline V gives CDR1 DFQATT, CDR2 SNEGSKA (reference sequence). This chain's CDR3 is CSASGEETQYF. DNA of the CDR3: TGCAGTGCATCAGGGGAGGAGACCCAGTACTTC.

This clone was seen a few times. The chain carries TRBV11-2 and TRBJ2-3; 7 nucleotides line up with TRBD1. This CDR3 contains 14 residues. The J segment lost 2 bases and the V segment lost 5 bases, leaving 4 bases of the junction unmatched. CDR1 and CDR2 from the germline V gene are SGHAT and FQNNGV. CDR3: CASSVGQFTDTQYF. The CDR3, as DNA: TGTGCCAGCAGCGTGGGACAGTTCACAGATACGCAGTATTTT.

This clone was counted a few times. The rearrangement links TRBV4-3 to TRBJ1-4; no clear D gene. V lost 4 bases, J lost 2 bases, and 14 bases lay in between. This CDR3 has 16 residues. CDR1 and CDR2 (germline): LGHNA, YSLEER. For the CDR3, the DNA is TGCGCCAGCAGCCGACTTGGTGGAGGGACTAATGAAAAACTGTTTTTT. The encoded protein is CASSRLGGGTNEKLFF.

The chain couples TRBV2 to TRBJ2-5, with D maybe TRBD1 (6 bases). Trimming took off 7 bases at V and 9 bases at J, with 12 bases between the two ends. CDR1 and CDR2 (germline): SNHLY, FYNNEI. The CDR3 consists of 11 residues. The CDR3 is CASTETGAQYF. The CDR3 coding sequence is TGTGCCAGCACCGAGACAGGAGCCCAGTACTTC. The full variable domain, with the rest looked up from reference TRBV2 and TRBJ2-5, is EPEVTQTPSHQVTQMGQEVILRCVPISNHLYFYWYRQILGQKVEFLVSFYNNEISEKSEIFDDQFSVERPDGSNFTLKIRSTKLEDSAMYFCASTETGAQYFGPGTRLLVL.

The gene calls are TRBV5-5 and TRBJ2-7; D is unclear. This CDR3 has 11 amino acids. Germline lookup yields CDR1 SGHKS and CDR2 YYEKEE (reference sequence). With 5 bases removed from V and 3 bases from J, the gap between germline ends came to 6 bases. The CDR3 loop reads CASSPFYEQYF. The CDR3 bases are TGTGCCAGCAGTCCCTTCTACGAGCAGTACTTC.

This clone was picked up a small number of times. As DNA, the CDR3 is TGTGCCAGCACCCTTTATACGGGAGGCGCAACAGATACGCAGTATTTT. This gives the protein CASTLYTGGATDTQYF. The chain carries TRBV7-2 and TRBJ2-3, with 7 bases aligning to TRBD2. The CDR3 length is 16 residues. Losses at the gene ends were 7 bases for V and 3 bases for J; bases not matched to a gene: 13. The germline V gene encodes CDR1 SGHTA and CDR2 FQGNSA.

There are a few counts of this clone. This chain joins TRBV7-9 and TRBJ1-2; D gene ambiguous. Germline-derived CDR1 and CDR2 are SEHNR and FQNEAQ (reference sequence). V was pared by 1 base and J by 5 bases, with 11 bases between. CDR3 length: 14 amino acids. DNA of the CDR3: TGTGCCAGCAGCTTAGAACAGCACTCTTATGGCTACACCTTC. As protein: CASSLEQHSYGYTF.

V usage is TRBV4-1 and J usage is TRBJ2-1; 7 nucleotides line up with TRBD2. This CDR3 has 16 residues. The V segment lost 2 bases and the J segment 1 base; nucleotides outside the gene matches: 5. The germline CDR1 and CDR2 sequences are MGHRA and YSYEKL. CDR3: CASSQNLAESYNEQFF. The CDR3 DNA follows: TGCGCCAGCAGCCAAAATCTAGCGGAATCCTACAATGAGCAGTTCTTC.

This clone was seen more than once but under ten times. V is TRBV6-6 and J is TRBJ1-1; 7 bases align to TRBD1. This CDR3 comprises 15 residues. Germline CDR1 MNHNY, CDR2 SVGAGI (reference sequence). Trimming took 5 bases from V and 0 from J; bases not matched to a gene: 6. The CDR3 loop is CASSTQGGMNTEAFF. CDR3 DNA sequence: TGTGCCAGCAGTACCCAGGGGGGGATGAACACTGAAGCTTTCTTT.

This sequence joins TRBV2 and TRBJ1-1, with unresolved D. The CDR3 consists of 13 residues. CDR1 is SNHLY, CDR2 FYNNEI, per germline. Trimming stripped 6 bases from V and 4 bases from J, with 12 bases between. The CDR3, as DNA: TGTGCCAGCAGAAAGGCGTCAAGCACTGAAGCTTTCTTT. Amino acid sequence: CASRKASSTEAFF.

This clone was detected only a few times. The identical CDR3 is also encoded by other nucleotide sequences in the sample. J is TRBJ2-1 and V is TRBV19; 7 positions agree with TRBD2. The germline CDR1 and CDR2 sequences are LNHDA and SQIVND (reference sequence). This CDR3 region has 13 residues. V lost 3 bases, J lost 7 bases, and 3 bases stayed unmatched. DNA of the CDR3: TGTGCCAGTAGTATTGTGCGGGGGAATGAGCAGTTCTTC. This codes for CASSIVRGNEQFF.

This clone was seen only a few times. V is TRBV11-1 and J is TRBJ2-5; tentatively, D is TRBD2 (5 bases). V was shortened by 4 bases and J by 4 bases, with 19 bases between the two germline ends. The CDR3 has 16 residues. Germline V gene lookup returns CDR1 SGHAT and CDR2 FQDESV (reference sequence). CDR3 in DNA: TGTGCCAGCAGCTCAAGAGCCCACAGAGAGGGAGAGACCCAGTACTTC. It translates to CASSSRAHREGETQYF.

This clone has only a few counts. The chain uses TRBV30 and TRBJ2-5; no firm D call. CDR1 GTSNPN and CDR2 SVGIG come from the germline V gene (reference sequence). The CDR3 sequence is 15 residues long. Between the trimmed V and J ends, which lost 4 bases and 5 bases, there was a span of 20 bases. The CDR3 DNA reads TGTGCCTGGAAGACATACATAAAAAGTTCTGAGACCCAGTACTTC. It codes for CAWKTYIKSSETQYF.

The chain recombines TRBV14 with TRBJ2-3; 7 bases match TRBD1. The CDR3 length is 16 residues. The V and J ends lost 6 bases and 2 bases, in that order; junction bases with no gene match: 11. Germline V gives CDR1 SGHDN, CDR2 FVKESK. The CDR3, as DNA: TGTGCCAGCAGTCCCCTTCAGGGGGTGATCACAGATACGCAGTATTTT. Protein sequence: CASSPLQGVITDTQYF.

This clone came up a few times. The chain links TRBV10-2 to TRBJ2-1, with D unresolved. This CDR3 spans 16 amino acids. The V gene's germline CDR1 is WSHSY and CDR2 SAAADI. The germline V and J ends were trimmed by 0 bases and 5 bases, with 14 bases remaining between them. CDR3 nucleotides: TGCGCCAGCAGTGAGTCGTCCCCGGGTTTCGACAATGAGCAGTTCTTC. Its translation is CASSESSPGFDNEQFF.

This clone was picked up a small number of times. V usage is TRBV4-2 and J usage is TRBJ2-5; D possibly corresponds to TRBD2 (6 bases). This CDR3 comprises 15 residues. Per germline, CDR1 LGHNA and CDR2 YNFKEQ. Trimming removed 3 bases at V and 2 bases at J, with 13 bases between. In nucleotides, the CDR3 is TGTGCCAGCAGCCAGACTTCGGGGGAACAAGAGACCCAGTACTTC. It encodes CASSQTSGEQETQYF.

This clone was seen a handful of times. The chain links TRBV5-4 to TRBJ1-5, with 8 bases identical to TRBD1. The junction had 8 bases not matched to a gene; V was cut back by 0 bases and J by 12 bases. Per the germline V gene, CDR1 is SGHNT and CDR2 is YYREEE (reference sequence). The CDR3 totals 14 residues. CDR3 loop: CASSLEGQGGHQHF. The CDR3 DNA reads as TGTGCCAGCAGCTTGGAAGGACAGGGAGGGCACCAGCATTTT.

The V and J genes are TRBV4-3 and TRBJ1-1; the match to TRBD1 covers 8 bases. Germline lookup yields CDR1 LGHNA and CDR2 YSLEER. The CDR3 is 16 amino acids. The ends lost 4 bases at V and 3 bases at J; junction bases unmatched: 10. The DNA for the CDR3 is TGCGCCAGCAGCCGCTTTGACAGGGGCCCTTACACTGAAGCTTTCTTT. It translates to CASSRFDRGPYTEAFF.